The subject of this entry is one TCR beta chain. Antigen unknown. This record belongs to a study of T cells in tumors after PD-1 blockade. Whole-study context: Daily vismodegib 150 mg continued in a subset of anti-PD-1-treated patients. Mean per blood sample: 113,528 templates (roughly 22,000-257,772), about 40,000 unique clonotypes.

Per germline, CDR1 WSHSY and CDR2 SAAADI. The CDR3 consists of 14 residues. V was cut by 2 bases and J by 0 bases, with 7 bases left in between. Method: immunoSEQ multiplex PCR; TCRdb's copy keeps in-frame clones and lacks some. The table lists 30,000 to 35,000 clones, about three quarters of them singletons. Template: tumor biopsy or peripheral blood genomic DNA, roughly 616-6,500 ng per sample. Findings and caveats of the study: Blood contained approximately 40% of the tumor's TCR clonotypes.

Sequenced here: PBMCs, sampled after anti-PD-1 treatment. V and J are TRBV10-2 and TRBJ1-1, with no clear D. The receptor's source is a human donor with basal cell carcinoma. The CDR3 loop reads CASSEGGMNTEAFF. Here the CDR3 DNA reads TGCGCCAGCAGTGAGGGCGGGATGAACACTGAAGCTTTCTTT.